This TCR beta chain was captured in a study of beta chain features in type 1 diabetes. Study findings and constraints: There was a possibility that cDNA sequencing over-represented cells with high TCR expression. Significant though moderate, a shortening of TCRB CDR3s appeared in all four CD4+ subsets of Type 1 diabetes patients.

On average, the one heparinised blood draw given by each donor was about 100 mL. Germline V gene sequence: CDR1 MNHEY, CDR2 SMNVEV (reference sequence). This CDR3 region has 13 residues. Trimming shortened V by 3 bases and J by 7 bases, and 10 bases separated the two germline ends. This clone came up a few times. Its antigen is currently unknown. Isolated RNA was reverse transcribed in full, so expressed TCRB transcripts were sequenced. Produced via immunoSEQ multiplex PCR; TCRdb's table is partial and in-frame only. Here the sample spans around 400,000 clones, over 13% being singletons. The clonotype was recovered from a woman aged 18-29 years in good health. The chain recombines TRBV27 with TRBJ1-5; TRBD1 might be the D (5 bases). The specimen sequenced was naive CD4+ T cells from blood. The CDR3 spells CASSLVGLQPQHF. In DNA form, the CDR3 reads TGTGCCAGCAGTTTGGTGGGGCTCCAGCCCCAGCATTTT.